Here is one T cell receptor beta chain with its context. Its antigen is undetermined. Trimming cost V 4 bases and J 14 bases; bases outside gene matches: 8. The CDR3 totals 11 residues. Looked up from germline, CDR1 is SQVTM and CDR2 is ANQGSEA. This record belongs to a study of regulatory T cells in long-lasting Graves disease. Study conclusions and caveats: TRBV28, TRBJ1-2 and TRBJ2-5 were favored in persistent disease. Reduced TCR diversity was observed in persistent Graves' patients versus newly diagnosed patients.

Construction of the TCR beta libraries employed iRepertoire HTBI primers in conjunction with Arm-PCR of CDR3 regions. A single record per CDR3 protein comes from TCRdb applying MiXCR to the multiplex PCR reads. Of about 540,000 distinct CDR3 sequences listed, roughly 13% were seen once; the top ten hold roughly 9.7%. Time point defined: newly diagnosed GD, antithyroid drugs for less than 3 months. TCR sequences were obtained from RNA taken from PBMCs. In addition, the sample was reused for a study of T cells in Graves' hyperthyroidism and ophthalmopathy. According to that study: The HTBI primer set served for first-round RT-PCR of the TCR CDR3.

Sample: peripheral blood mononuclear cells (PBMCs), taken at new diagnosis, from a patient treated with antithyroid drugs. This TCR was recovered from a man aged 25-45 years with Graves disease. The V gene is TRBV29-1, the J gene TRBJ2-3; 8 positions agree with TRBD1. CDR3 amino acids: CSVAGQGGGYF. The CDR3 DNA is TGCAGCGTTGCTGGACAGGGTGGAGGGTATTTT.